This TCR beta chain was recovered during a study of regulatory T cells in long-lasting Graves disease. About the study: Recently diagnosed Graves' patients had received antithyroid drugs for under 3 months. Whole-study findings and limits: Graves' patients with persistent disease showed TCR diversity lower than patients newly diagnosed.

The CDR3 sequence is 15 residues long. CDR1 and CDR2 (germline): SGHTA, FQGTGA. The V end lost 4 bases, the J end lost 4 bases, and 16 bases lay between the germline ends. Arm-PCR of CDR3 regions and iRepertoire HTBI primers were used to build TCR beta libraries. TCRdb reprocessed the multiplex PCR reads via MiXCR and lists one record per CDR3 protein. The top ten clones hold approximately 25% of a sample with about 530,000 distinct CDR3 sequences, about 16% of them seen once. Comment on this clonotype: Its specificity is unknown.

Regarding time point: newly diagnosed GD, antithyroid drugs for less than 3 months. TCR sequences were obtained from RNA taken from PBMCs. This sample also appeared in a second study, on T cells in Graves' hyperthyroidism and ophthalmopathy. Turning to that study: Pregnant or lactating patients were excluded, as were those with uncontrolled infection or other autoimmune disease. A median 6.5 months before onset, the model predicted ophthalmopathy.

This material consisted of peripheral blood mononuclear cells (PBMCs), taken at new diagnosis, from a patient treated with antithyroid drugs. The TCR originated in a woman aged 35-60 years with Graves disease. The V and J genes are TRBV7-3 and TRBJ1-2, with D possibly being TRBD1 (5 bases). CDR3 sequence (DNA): TGTGCCAGCAGCTCGACCCCCTCTGACAGCTATGGCTACACCTTC. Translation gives CASSSTPSDSYGYTF.